This T cell receptor beta chain was recovered during a study of identical twins. General study findings and limits: Out-of-frame TCR alpha sharing in monozygotic twins exceeded recombination model predictions. Part of the zero-insertion signal could reflect confounding by invariant MAIT and iNKT cells.

To note about this clonotype: Its antigen is undetermined.

V was clipped by 1 base and J by 1 base, with 11 bases between them. Germline assignment: CDR1 SGHDT and CDR2 YYEEEE. This CDR3 comprises 15 residues. TCRdb re-called the 5' RACE reads through MiXCR, storing one row per CDR3 protein. The sample holds approximately 240,000 distinct CDR3 sequences; about an eighth are singletons and the top ten take 8.5% to 10%. The clonotype comes from a woman under 30 in good health. The chain has TRBV5-6 and TRBJ1-1; no clear D. Sequences were obtained from memory (CD45RO+) T cells sorted from blood. The CDR3, as DNA: TGTGCCAGCAGCTTGCTCTCCCGTCCGAACACTGAAGCTTTCTTT. Translated: CASSLLSRPNTEAFF.